The clone carrying this T cell receptor (beta chain) was counted only a few times. Unique molecular identifiers tagged the TCRbeta library. MiXCR, run by TCRdb on the PCR reads, gives a single entry per CDR3 protein. The sample consists of around 360,000 distinct CDR3 sequences, approximately 10% of them appearing once. The sample is drawn from a study of T-cell reconstitution after alpha-beta-depleted transplantation in children. The J segment lost 4 bases and the V segment lost 0 bases, leaving 13 bases of the junction unmatched. Germline V gives CDR1 SGHRS, CDR2 YFSETQ. The CDR3 covers 18 residues.

The clonotype was recovered from a human donor who donated a stem cell graft to a child with acute lymphoblastic leukemia. Sequenced material: PBMCs from the stem cell graft donor, taken from the stem cell graft. The chain links TRBV5-1 to TRBJ2-1; 7 bases line up with TRBD2. The CDR3 sequence: CASSLAVVGGRYYNEQFF. Here the CDR3 DNA reads TGCGCCAGCAGCTTGGCGGTGGTGGGCGGGAGATATTACAATGAGCAGTTCTTC.